The 16 T cell receptor beta chains given below trace back to one sample, sequenced in a study of T cell changes during pregnancy in multiple sclerosis. Repertoires were generated with immunoSEQ multiplex PCR, while TCRdb's copy carries only in-frame clones and drops some. This table holds 70,000 to 95,000 clones, around 93% found once. Here the sequenced sample was peripheral blood, taken in the third trimester of pregnancy. These receptors all come from a female donor with multiple sclerosis, enrolled in a pregnancy study.

V usage is TRBV13 and J usage is TRBJ2-6; 10 nucleotides agree with TRBD1. Germline assignment: CDR1 PRHDT and CDR2 FYEKMQ (reference sequence). V was pared by 5 bases and J by 3 bases, with 7 bases of the junction left unmatched. The CDR3 loop spans 17 amino acids. In DNA, the CDR3 is TGTGCCAGCAGCGACGGGGACAGGGGACGTGGGGCCAACGTCCTGACTTTC. As protein: CASSDGDRGRGANVLTF. Full variable domain (remainder filled in from reference TRBV13 and TRBJ2-6): AAGVIQSPRHLIKEKRETATLKCYPIPRHDTVYWYQQGPGQDPQFLISFYEKMQSDKGSIPDRFSAQQFSDYHSELNMSSLELGDSALYFCASSDGDRGRGANVLTFGAGSRLTVL.

The table lists this clone with a few counts. The chain links TRBV2 to TRBJ2-7, with a tentative D call TRBD1 (6 bases). Germline loops: CDR1 SNHLY, CDR2 FYNNEI. The CDR3 runs to 14 residues. Trimming took off 6 bases at V and 3 bases at J, with 15 bases between the two ends. As DNA, the CDR3 is TGTGCCAGCAGATTTCCCGGACAGAACTACGAGCAGTACTTC. Residues: CASRFPGQNYEQYF.

The gene calls are TRBV9 and TRBJ1-1; 7 nucleotides agree with TRBD1. The CDR3 extends over 14 amino acids. J lost 0 bases, V lost 4 bases, and 3 bases had no gene match. CDR1 is SGDLS and CDR2 is YYNGEE in the germline V gene. DNA of the CDR3: TGTGCCAGCAGCACGGGACAGATGAACACTGAAGCTTTCTTT. Amino acid sequence: CASSTGQMNTEAFF.

The V gene is TRBV29-1, the J gene TRBJ1-1; 7 nucleotides align to TRBD1. Germline V gene lookup returns CDR1 SQVTM and CDR2 ANQGSEA. J lost 8 bases, V lost 4 bases, and 10 bases had no gene match. This CDR3 comprises 13 residues. CDR3 bases: TGCAGCGTTGCCCGGGACAGCTTATCGGAAGCTTTCTTT. Its protein is CSVARDSLSEAFF.

CDR3 in DNA: TGTGCCAGCTCACCACCGGGGACTAGCGGGAGAGTGAACACCGGGGAGCTGTTTTTT. Its protein product is CASSPPGTSGRVNTGELFF. This rearrangement joins TRBV18 to TRBJ2-2; 14 bases fit TRBD2. The CDR3 extends over 19 amino acids. The germline V gene encodes CDR1 KGHSH and CDR2 LQKENI. V dropped 0 bases and J dropped 1; count of bases not matched to a gene: 4. Variable domain in full (rest from reference TRBV18 and TRBJ2-2): NAGVMQNPRHLVRRRGQEARLRCSPMKGHSHVYWYRQLPEEGLKFMVYLQKENIIDESGMPKERFSAEFPKEGPSILRIQQVVRGDSAAYFCASSPPGTSGRVNTGELFFGEGSRLTVL.

The rearrangement links TRBV19 to TRBJ2-3, with D perhaps TRBD2 (6 bases). CDR3 length: 14 residues. V lost 4 bases and J 3 bases, leaving 11 bases between the germline ends. Per the germline V gene, CDR1 is LNHDA and CDR2 is SQIVND (reference sequence). The CDR3 DNA is TGTGCCAGTAGTAATAGGGGACTTACAGATACGCAGTATTTT. It yields the protein CASSNRGLTDTQYF. Combining the CDR3 with reference TRBV19 and TRBJ2-3 gives the whole variable domain DGGITQSPKYLFRKEGQNVTLSCEQNLNHDAMYWYRQDPGQGLRLIYYSQIVNDFQKGDIAEGYSVSREKKESFPLTVTSAQKNPTAFYLCASSNRGLTDTQYFGPGTRLTVL.

The chain joins TRBV28 to TRBJ2-7, with 8 bases that match TRBD1. Per germline, CDR1 MDHEN and CDR2 SYDVKM. The CDR3 covers 15 residues. Germline trimming cut 8 bases from V and 0 bases from J; bases unmatched to any gene: 9. The CDR3 region is CASSRRDRPSYEQYF. The DNA of the CDR3 is TGTGCCAGCTCCCGCCGGGACAGGCCCTCCTACGAGCAGTACTTC.

The chain couples TRBV6-5 to TRBJ1-1; no clear D gene. V lost 7 bases and J 0 bases, leaving 15 bases between the germline ends. CDR3 length: 15 amino acids. Looked up from germline, CDR1 is MNHEY and CDR2 is SVGAGI. CDR3 region: CASTPLGSMNTEAFF. Here the CDR3 DNA reads TGTGCCAGCACCCCCTTGGGCAGCATGAACACTGAAGCTTTCTTT.

The V call is TRBV6-5, the J call TRBJ1-3; weak D call: TRBD1 (6 bases). The CDR3 has 13 residues. V lost 4 bases, J lost 3 bases, and 7 bases lay in between. The V gene's germline CDR1 is MNHEY and CDR2 SVGAGI. CDR3 DNA: TGTGCCAGCAGTTCAGGGGTTGGAAACACCATATATTTT. Encoded protein: CASSSGVGNTIYF.

The CDR3 here is CASSPGLAGVNEQFF. The CDR3 nucleotides read TGTGCCAGCAGCCCGGGACTAGCGGGAGTCAATGAGCAGTTCTTC. This chain links TRBV11-2 with TRBJ2-1, with 14 bases lining up with TRBD2. In germline, CDR1 is SGHAT, CDR2 FQNNGV. V gave up 5 bases and J gave up 6 bases; unmatched junction bases: 3. The CDR3 runs to 15 residues.

The rearrangement uses TRBV7-8 and TRBJ2-1; 12 bases map to TRBD2. V shed 5 bases and J 3 bases; nucleotides not matched to a gene: 8. Germline CDR1 and CDR2: SGHVS and FQNEAQ. The CDR3 contains 17 residues. The CDR3 coding sequence is TGTGCCAGCAGCCCTTGGACTAGCGGGGACGTCTACAATGAGCAGTTCTTC. Residues: CASSPWTSGDVYNEQFF.

This sequence joins TRBV7-6 and TRBJ2-6, with 8 nucleotides matching TRBD1. Germline V gene lookup returns CDR1 SGHVS and CDR2 FNYEAQ. The CDR3 spans 16 residues. The V gene end was trimmed by 5 bases and the J gene end by 2 bases; junction bases not matched to a gene: 5. The CDR3: CASSMTGATGANVLTF. In DNA form, the CDR3 reads TGTGCCAGCAGCATGACAGGGGCTACTGGGGCCAACGTCCTGACTTTC.

This rearrangement joins TRBV5-4 to TRBJ2-7, with TRBD2 matching 9 bases. CDR3 length equals 14 residues. The trim removed 4 bases at V and 3 bases at J, leaving 5 bases unmatched. In germline, CDR1 is SGHNT, CDR2 YYREEE (reference sequence). CDR3 in DNA: TGTGCCAGCAGCCCGGGACTAGCTGTCTACGAGCAGTACTTC. It specifies CASSPGLAVYEQYF.

CDR3 sequence: CASSQTGVTYEQYF. CDR3 in DNA: TGTGCCAGTAGCCAGACAGGGGTTACCTACGAGCAGTACTTC. This chain joins TRBV19 and TRBJ2-7; TRBD1 matches 8 bases. The CDR3 loop spans 14 amino acids. CDR1 is LNHDA, CDR2 SQIVND, per germline (reference sequence). With 6 bases clipped from V and 2 bases from J, the junction kept 6 bases outside the gene matches.

The sample holds one count of this clone. This chain joins TRBV7-2 and TRBJ2-3; TRBD1 matches 7 bases. In germline, CDR1 is SGHTA, CDR2 FQGNSA. V gave up 5 bases and J gave up 2 bases; unmatched junction bases: 4. The CDR3 has 14 amino acids. The CDR3 coding sequence is TGTGCCAGCAGCCAACAGGGGTCCACAGATACGCAGTATTTT. It yields the protein CASSQQGSTDTQYF.

The chain has TRBV5-1 and TRBJ1-1; the D gene is possibly TRBD1 (5 bases). The CDR3 loop spans 14 amino acids. Germline loops: CDR1 SGHRS, CDR2 YFSETQ. V lost 3 bases to trimming and J lost 5 bases, with 14 bases between them. The CDR3 coding sequence is TGCGCCAGCAGCTCAGACAGAAAGTGGACTGAAGCTTTCTTT. Translated: CASSSDRKWTEAFF. Together with reference TRBV5-1 and TRBJ1-1, the CDR3 gives the full variable domain: KAGVTQTPRYLIKTRGQQVTLSCSPISGHRSVSWYQQTPGQGLQFLFEYFSETQRNKGNFPGRFSGRQFSNSRSEMNVSTLELGDSALYLCASSSDRKWTEAFFGQGTRLTVV.